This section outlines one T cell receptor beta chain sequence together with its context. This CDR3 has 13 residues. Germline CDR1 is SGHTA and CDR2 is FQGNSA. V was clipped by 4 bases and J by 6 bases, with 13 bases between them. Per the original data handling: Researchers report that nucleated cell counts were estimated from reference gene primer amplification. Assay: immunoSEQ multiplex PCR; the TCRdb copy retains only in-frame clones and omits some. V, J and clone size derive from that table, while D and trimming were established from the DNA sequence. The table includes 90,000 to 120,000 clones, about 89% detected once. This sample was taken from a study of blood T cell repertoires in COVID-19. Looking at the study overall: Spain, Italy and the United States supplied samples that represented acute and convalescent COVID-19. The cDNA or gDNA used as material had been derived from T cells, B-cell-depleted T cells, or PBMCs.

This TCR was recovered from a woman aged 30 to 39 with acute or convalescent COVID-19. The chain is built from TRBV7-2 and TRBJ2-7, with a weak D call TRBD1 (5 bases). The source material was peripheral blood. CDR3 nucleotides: TGTGCCAGCAGCTCAGGGCTCTGGGGCGAGCAGTACTTC. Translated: CASSSGLWGEQYF.